The clone carrying this T cell receptor (beta chain) was detected a few times. What it recognizes is unknown. Germline V gives CDR1 KGHSH, CDR2 LQKENI. The CDR3 runs 13 residues. V was clipped by 5 bases and J by 5 bases; unmatched bases: 4. The data were taken from a study of OX40 agonist ivuxolimab in advanced cancers. Overall study: The patients got ivuxolimab, which is an agonistic anti-OX40 (CD134) antibody. While on treatment, patients had intravenous ivuxolimab at 0.01 to 10 mg/kg every 2 weeks. Study-level findings and limits: Some patients who did not respond also had low normalized T-cell clonal expansion.

Autoimmune disease history or systemic immunosuppression excluded patients. Libraries were prepared by immunoSEQ multiplex PCR; TCRdb keeps only in-frame clonotypes and omits some of them. The table includes some 60,000 clones, roughly nine tenths detected once. The source was CD4+ or CD8+ T cells sorted from blood, collected in a trial of the OX40 agonist ivuxolimab. The chain links TRBV18 to TRBJ1-1; 8 nucleotides agree with TRBD1. The TCR comes from an adult with an advanced solid tumor such as melanoma, head and neck, liver or kidney cancer. This CDR3 reads CASSEDRVTEAFF. The CDR3 bases are TGTGCCAGCTCAGAGGACAGGGTTACTGAAGCTTTCTTT.